One sample yielded the 27 T cell receptor beta chains listed below, sequenced in a study of blood T cell repertoires in COVID-19. Profiled with immunoSEQ multiplex PCR; TCRdb holds only in-frame clones, not every one. The sample lists fewer than 400,000 clones; around 83% were seen once. Sequenced input: peripheral blood. These receptors were collected from a man aged 25-45 years with active or convalescent COVID-19.

The chain combines TRBV6-5 with TRBJ2-2, with D unclear. V dropped 10 bases and J dropped 6 bases, with 12 bases sitting between them. The CDR3 is made up of 12 amino acids. The V gene's germline CDR1 is MNHEY and CDR2 SVGAGI. CDR3 in DNA: TGTGCCACCCAGATGGGCGCCGGGGAGCTGTTTTTT. Translation gives CATQMGAGELFF.

This chain links TRBV5-1 with TRBJ1-1; 8 bases are shared with TRBD1. Germline V gene sequence: CDR1 SGHRS, CDR2 YFSETQ. This CDR3 comprises 14 residues. V lost 4 bases to trimming and J lost 0 bases; unmatched junction nucleotides: 2. CDR3 sequence reads: CASSVDRVNTEAFF. CDR3 nucleotides: TGCGCCAGCAGCGTGGACAGGGTGAACACTGAAGCTTTCTTT. Filled out from reference TRBV5-1 and TRBJ1-1, the complete variable domain reads KAGVTQTPRYLIKTRGQQVTLSCSPISGHRSVSWYQQTPGQGLQFLFEYFSETQRNKGNFPGRFSGRQFSNSRSEMNVSTLELGDSALYLCASSVDRVNTEAFFGQGTRLTVV.

This clone was found once. This specimen includes other DNA sequences encoding the same CDR3. The chain couples TRBV7-9 to TRBJ2-5, with 11 nucleotides matching TRBD1. The CDR3 is 14 amino acids. V lost 5 bases to trimming and J lost 5 bases; unmatched junction nucleotides: 4. Germline V gives CDR1 SEHNR, CDR2 FQNEAQ (reference sequence). DNA of the CDR3: TGTGCCAGCAGCCTGGGACAGGGGGTTGAGACCCAGTACTTC. Translated, it gives CASSLGQGVETQYF.

The V and J genes are TRBV7-3 and TRBJ1-2, with TRBD1 matching over 7 bases. The germline V gene encodes CDR1 SGHTA and CDR2 FQGTGA. The CDR3 runs to 15 residues. Losses at the gene ends were 1 base for V and 4 bases for J; bases not matched to a gene: 6. For the CDR3, the DNA is TGTGCCAGCAGCTTAAAGGGGGACAGCTCCTATGGCTACACCTTC. Its protein product is CASSLKGDSSYGYTF.

The rearrangement links TRBV9 to TRBJ2-3; D not certain. This CDR3 contains 13 residues. Germline values: CDR1 SGDLS, CDR2 YYNGEE. V lost 4 bases, J lost 2 bases, and 8 bases lay in between. CDR3 nucleotide sequence: TGTGCCAGCAGCCTGTCTTACACAGATACGCAGTATTTT. This translates into CASSLSYTDTQYF.

This rearrangement joins TRBV29-1 to TRBJ2-3; D unclear. Between the trimmed V and J ends, which lost 3 bases and 0 bases, there was a span of 7 bases. The CDR3 has 13 amino acids. Germline V gives CDR1 SQVTM, CDR2 ANQGSEA. The CDR3 here is CSVEGSSTDTQYF. CDR3 bases: TGCAGCGTTGAGGGTAGCAGCACAGATACGCAGTATTTT.

This clone was seen a few times. The J gene is TRBJ2-7, the V gene TRBV5-4; weak D call: TRBD1 (5 bases). Trimming removed 1 base from V and 4 bases from J, with 12 bases in between. In germline, CDR1 is SGHNT, CDR2 YYREEE (reference sequence). This CDR3 contains 14 residues. In DNA, the CDR3 is TGTGCCAGCAGCTTGCGATTAGGGGATTACGAGCAGTACTTC. Its protein product is CASSLRLGDYEQYF.

This clone was seen only a few times. The CDR3 DNA sequence: TGTGCCAGCAGCATGACAAAGTACCAAGAGACCCAGTACTTC. It yields the protein CASSMTKYQETQYF. This chain connects TRBV6-2 or TRBV6-3 to TRBJ2-5, with unresolved D. Germline CDR1 is MNHEY and CDR2 is SVGEGT. The CDR3 is made up of 14 amino acids. The V end lost 6 bases, the J end lost 0 bases, and 11 bases lay between the germline ends.

This clone showed up just a few times. The chain couples TRBV7-8 to TRBJ1-4, with D possibly matching TRBD1 (6 bases). The CDR3 contains 14 residues. Germline-derived CDR1 and CDR2 are SGHVS and FQNEAQ. V was shortened by 4 bases and J by 8 bases, with 14 bases between the two germline ends. The CDR3 DNA reads TGTGCCAGCAGCTGGGACACCTCGGCCGAAAAACTGTTTTTT. Protein sequence: CASSWDTSAEKLFF.

V gene TRBV5-4 combines with J gene TRBJ1-2; 7 bases fit TRBD1. The CDR3 is made up of 15 amino acids. V gave up 4 bases and J gave up 7 bases; unmatched junction bases: 13. The germline V gene has CDR1 SGHNT and CDR2 YYREEE (reference sequence). The CDR3 region is CASSLGGTEILGYTF. The CDR3 DNA follows: TGTGCCAGCAGCCTAGGGGGGACAGAGATCCTTGGCTACACCTTC.

This clone has only a few counts. This chain uses TRBV5-1 with TRBJ2-1; D gene ambiguous. V was cut by 4 bases and J by 7 bases, with 15 bases left in between. This CDR3 spans 14 amino acids. From germline, CDR1 is SGHRS and CDR2 YFSETQ. The CDR3, as DNA: TGCGCCAGCAGCCCTATTCAGCGTCCTAATGAGCAGTTCTTC. Translated, it gives CASSPIQRPNEQFF.

This CDR3 is CATSRDIGAAPDTEAFF. The CDR3 DNA reads TGTGCCACCAGCAGAGATATAGGAGCCGCCCCGGACACTGAAGCTTTCTTT. The gene calls are TRBV15 and TRBJ1-1, with D uncertain. Trimming pared 0 bases from V and 3 bases from J, leaving 17 bases between. Germline CDR1 LNHNV, CDR2 YYDKDF (reference sequence). CDR3 length: 17 amino acids.

In this sample, this clone turned up once. The chain employs TRBV30 and TRBJ2-4; possibly TRBD2 for D (7 bases). The CDR3 is made up of 16 amino acids. Trimming cost V 3 bases and J 0 bases, with 15 bases left between them. Germline CDR1 is GTSNPN and CDR2 is SVGIG (reference sequence). CDR3 residues: CAWRGGQSLAKNIQYF. CDR3 nucleotide sequence: TGTGCCTGGAGGGGGGGGCAGTCACTAGCCAAAAACATTCAGTACTTC.

V and J are TRBV24-1 and TRBJ2-3; 8 bases fit TRBD1. V shed 1 base, J shed 5 bases, and the junction held 1 base outside the gene matches. Germline loops: CDR1 KGHDR, CDR2 SFDVKD. This CDR3 has 14 residues. Here the CDR3 DNA reads TGTGCCACCAGTGATTTTGGGACAGGAGATACGCAGTATTTT. Translation gives CATSDFGTGDTQYF.

The DNA for the CDR3 is TGTGCCAGCAGTCCGGGGGACAGGCCGGGGACCCAGTACTTC. This encodes CASSPGDRPGTQYF. The chain has TRBV28 and TRBJ2-5; 8 bases are shared with TRBD1. From germline, CDR1 is MDHEN and CDR2 SYDVKM. This CDR3 is built from 14 residues. With 5 bases clipped from V and 7 bases from J, the junction kept 9 bases outside the gene matches. Filled out from reference TRBV28 and TRBJ2-5, the complete variable domain reads DVKVTQSSRYLVKRTGEKVFLECVQDMDHENMFWYRQDPGLGLRLIYFSYDVKMKEKGDIPEGYSVSREKKERFSLILESASTNQTSMYLCASSPGDRPGTQYFGPGTRLLVL.

This chain joins TRBV7-2 and TRBJ2-3; possibly TRBD2 for D (5 bases). V was clipped by 5 bases and J by 3 bases, with 18 bases between them. The CDR3 length is 16 residues. Germline V CDR1 and CDR2: SGHTA, FQGNSA. This chain's CDR3 is CASSPGSGRATDTQYF. CDR3 bases: TGTGCCAGCAGCCCCGGTAGTGGGAGAGCTACAGATACGCAGTATTTT. The variable domain in full, completed from reference TRBV7-2 and TRBJ2-3, reads GAGVSQSPSNKVTEKGKDVELRCDPISGHTALYWYRQSLGQGLEFLIYFQGNSAPDKSGLPSDRFSAERTGGSVSTLTIQRTQQEDSAVYLCASSPGSGRATDTQYFGPGTRLTVL.

Only one count was recorded for this clone. The chain carries TRBV18 and TRBJ2-7; possible D gene TRBD1, 6 bases. CDR1 KGHSH and CDR2 LQKENI come from the germline V gene. This CDR3 spans 13 amino acids. V shed 2 bases and J shed 6 bases, with 11 bases lying between them. The CDR3 spells CASSPGGPSEQYF. CDR3 bases: TGTGCCAGCTCACCAGGGGGCCCCTCCGAGCAGTACTTC.

This sequence joins TRBV11-2 and TRBJ2-7; D possibly corresponds to TRBD2 (7 bases). In germline, CDR1 is SGHAT, CDR2 FQNNGV. Trimming removed 1 base at V and 4 bases at J, with 14 bases between. CDR3 length: 15 residues. CDR3 sequence reads: CASSLAGGLLYEQYF. CDR3 DNA: TGTGCCAGCAGCTTAGCCGGGGGGCTCCTGTACGAGCAGTACTTC.

The chain joins TRBV28 to TRBJ1-4; D is undetermined. Germline-derived CDR1 and CDR2 are MDHEN and SYDVKM. The CDR3 consists of 15 residues. The ends were cut back, 2 bases at V and 0 bases at J, with 7 bases in the middle. The CDR3 sequence: CASSLAISTNEKLFF. The CDR3 DNA sequence: TGTGCCAGCAGTTTAGCGATCTCAACTAATGAAAAACTGTTTTTT. The complete variable domain, with remaining parts taken from reference TRBV28 and TRBJ1-4, reads DVKVTQSSRYLVKRTGEKVFLECVQDMDHENMFWYRQDPGLGLRLIYFSYDVKMKEKGDIPEGYSVSREKKERFSLILESASTNQTSMYLCASSLAISTNEKLFFGSGTQLSVL.

The chain joins TRBV5-8 to TRBJ2-3, with D maybe TRBD2 (6 bases). This CDR3 is built from 14 residues. Per germline, CDR1 SGHTS and CDR2 YDEGEE. Trimming removed 4 bases from V and 2 bases from J, with 11 bases in between. CDR3 nucleotide sequence: TGTGCCAGCAGCGTGGGGGACTTCACAGATACGCAGTATTTT. It codes for CASSVGDFTDTQYF. Full variable domain (remainder filled in from reference TRBV5-8 and TRBJ2-3): EAGVTQSPTHLIKTRGQQATLRCSPISGHTSVYWYQQALGLGLQFLLWYDEGEERNRGNFPPRFSGRQFPNYSSELNVNALELEDSALYLCASSVGDFTDTQYFGPGTRLTVL.

V gene TRBV3-1 (or the pseudogene TRBV3-2) combines with J gene TRBJ1-2; 9 positions agree with TRBD1. The junction had 6 bases not matched to a gene; V was cut back by 2 bases and J by 8 bases. The length of the CDR3 is 14 residues. CDR1 and CDR2 (germline): LGHDT, YNNKEL (reference sequence). The CDR3, as DNA: TGTGCCAGCAGCCAACAGGGACAGGGAGGAGGCTACACCTTC. Residues: CASSQQGQGGGYTF.

The V call is TRBV6-5, the J call TRBJ1-1; D unclear. This CDR3 contains 14 residues. Trimming cost V 0 bases and J 7 bases, with 12 bases left between them. Germline values: CDR1 MNHEY, CDR2 SVGAGI. CDR3 amino acids: CASSYSPGGDEAFF. The CDR3 DNA sequence: TGTGCCAGCAGTTACTCTCCAGGAGGAGATGAAGCTTTCTTT.

V usage is TRBV19 and J usage is TRBJ1-5, with unresolved D. V gave up 3 bases and J gave up 4 bases, with 13 bases separating them. The CDR3 spans 15 residues. Germline values: CDR1 LNHDA, CDR2 SQIVND (reference sequence). DNA of the CDR3: TGTGCCAGTAGTATGGGCAGGCCGAATAATCAGCCCCAGCATTTT. Its protein product is CASSMGRPNNQPQHF. Full variable domain (rest looked up from reference TRBV19 and TRBJ1-5): DGGITQSPKYLFRKEGQNVTLSCEQNLNHDAMYWYRQDPGQGLRLIYYSQIVNDFQKGDIAEGYSVSREKKESFPLTVTSAQKNPTAFYLCASSMGRPNNQPQHFGDGTRLSIL.

This clone came up once. This rearrangement joins TRBV14 to TRBJ2-6; D is possibly TRBD1 (5 bases). The CDR3 runs 16 residues. CDR1 is SGHDN and CDR2 is FVKESK in the germline V gene. V lost 5 bases and J 0 bases, leaving 11 bases between the germline ends. DNA of the CDR3: TGTGCCAGCAGCACCCAGGGCTTCTCTGGGGCCAACGTCCTGACTTTC. Translating gives CASSTQGFSGANVLTF.

The gene calls are TRBV7-3 and TRBJ2-7; D remains unclear. The CDR3 covers 13 residues. Between the trimmed V and J ends, which lost 5 bases and 5 bases, there was a span of 13 bases. Per germline, CDR1 SGHTA and CDR2 FQGTGA. The CDR3 sequence: CASSLGTKDEQYF. CDR3 nucleotides: TGTGCCAGCAGCCTAGGAACCAAGGACGAGCAGTACTTC.

The V and J genes are TRBV30 and TRBJ1-2; 9 bases match TRBD1. The CDR3 is 13 residues long. Trimming at V came to 5 bases and at J to 8 bases, leaving 9 bases not matched to a gene. Germline CDR1 is GTSNPN and CDR2 is SVGIG (reference sequence). CDR3 in amino acids: CAWDLTGGSGYTF. CDR3 nucleotides: TGTGCCTGGGACCTTACAGGGGGCTCGGGCTACACCTTC.

The CDR3 is CASSEATGRHQPQHF. CDR3 bases: TGTGCCAGCAGTGAAGCAACAGGGCGGCATCAGCCCCAGCATTTT. This sequence joins TRBV6-1 and TRBJ1-5; D might be TRBD1 (6 bases). The CDR3 totals 15 residues. Germline CDR1 is MNHNS and CDR2 is SASEGT. Trimming cost V 0 bases and J 5 bases, with 11 bases left between them.